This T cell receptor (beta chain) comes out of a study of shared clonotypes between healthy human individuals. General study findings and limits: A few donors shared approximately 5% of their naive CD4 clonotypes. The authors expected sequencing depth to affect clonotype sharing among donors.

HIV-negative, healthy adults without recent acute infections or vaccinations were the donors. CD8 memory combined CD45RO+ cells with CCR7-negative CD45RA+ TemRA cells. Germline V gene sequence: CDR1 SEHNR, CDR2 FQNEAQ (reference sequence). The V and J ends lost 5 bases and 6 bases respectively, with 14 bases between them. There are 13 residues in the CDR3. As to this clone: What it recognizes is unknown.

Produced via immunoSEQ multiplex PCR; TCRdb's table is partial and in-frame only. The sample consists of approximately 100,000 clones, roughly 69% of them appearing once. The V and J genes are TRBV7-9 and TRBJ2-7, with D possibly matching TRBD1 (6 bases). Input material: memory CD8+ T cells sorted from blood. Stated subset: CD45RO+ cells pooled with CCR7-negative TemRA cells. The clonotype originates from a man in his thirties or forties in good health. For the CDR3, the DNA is TGTGCCAGCAGCGGGACGGACAGACGCGAGCAGTACTTC. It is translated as CASSGTDRREQYF.